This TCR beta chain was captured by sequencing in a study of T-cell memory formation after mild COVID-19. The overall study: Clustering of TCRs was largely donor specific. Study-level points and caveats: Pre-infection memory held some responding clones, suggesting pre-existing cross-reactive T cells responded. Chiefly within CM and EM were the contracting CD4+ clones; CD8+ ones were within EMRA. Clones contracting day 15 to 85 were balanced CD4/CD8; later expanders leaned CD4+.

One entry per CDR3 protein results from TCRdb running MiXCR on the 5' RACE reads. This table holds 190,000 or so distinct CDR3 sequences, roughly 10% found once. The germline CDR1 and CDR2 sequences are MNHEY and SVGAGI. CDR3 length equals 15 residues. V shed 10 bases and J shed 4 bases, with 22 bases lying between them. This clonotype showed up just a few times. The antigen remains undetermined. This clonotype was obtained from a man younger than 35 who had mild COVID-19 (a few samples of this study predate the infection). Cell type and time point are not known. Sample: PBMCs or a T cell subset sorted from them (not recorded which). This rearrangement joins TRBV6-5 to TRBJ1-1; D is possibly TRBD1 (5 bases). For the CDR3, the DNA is TGTGCCACACGGGGGGTAAGGAGGGGTAGCACTGAAGCTTTCTTT. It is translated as CATRGVRRGSTEAFF.